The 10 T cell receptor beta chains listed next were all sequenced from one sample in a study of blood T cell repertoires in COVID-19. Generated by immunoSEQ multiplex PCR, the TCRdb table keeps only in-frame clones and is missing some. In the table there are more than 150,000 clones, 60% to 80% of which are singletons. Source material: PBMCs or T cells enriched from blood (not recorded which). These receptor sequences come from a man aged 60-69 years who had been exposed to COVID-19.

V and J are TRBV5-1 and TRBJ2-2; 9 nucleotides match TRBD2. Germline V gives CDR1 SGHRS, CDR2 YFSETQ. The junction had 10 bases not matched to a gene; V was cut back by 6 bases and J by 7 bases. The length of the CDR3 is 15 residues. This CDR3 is CASKSREGRGGELFF. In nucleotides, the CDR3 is TGCGCCAGCAAGTCGCGGGAGGGCCGGGGCGGGGAGCTGTTTTTT.

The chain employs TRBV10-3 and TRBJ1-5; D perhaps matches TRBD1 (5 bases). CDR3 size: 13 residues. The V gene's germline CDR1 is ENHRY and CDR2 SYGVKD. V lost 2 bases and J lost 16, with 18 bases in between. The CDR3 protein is CAISEGQEGPRHF. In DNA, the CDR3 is TGTGCCATCAGTGAGGGTCAGGAGGGGCCCCGACATTTT.

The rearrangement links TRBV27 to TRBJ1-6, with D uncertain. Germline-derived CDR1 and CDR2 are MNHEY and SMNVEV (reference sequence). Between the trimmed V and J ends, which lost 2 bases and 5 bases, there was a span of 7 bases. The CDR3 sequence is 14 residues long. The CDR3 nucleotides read TGTGCCAGCAGTTTAGGAGTGAATAATTCACCCCTCCACTTT. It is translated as CASSLGVNNSPLHF.

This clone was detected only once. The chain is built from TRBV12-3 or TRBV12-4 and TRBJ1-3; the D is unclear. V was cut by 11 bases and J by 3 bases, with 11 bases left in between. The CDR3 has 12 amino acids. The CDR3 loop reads CAGKTGGNTIYF. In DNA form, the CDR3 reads TGTGCCGGAAAGACGGGTGGAAACACCATATATTTT.

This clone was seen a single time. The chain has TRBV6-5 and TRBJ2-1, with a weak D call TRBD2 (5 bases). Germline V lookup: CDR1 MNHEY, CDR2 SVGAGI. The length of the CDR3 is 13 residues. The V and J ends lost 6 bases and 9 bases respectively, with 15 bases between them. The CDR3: CASSSTRLGEQFF. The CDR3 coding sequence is TGTGCCAGCAGCTCAACTAGACTCGGTGAGCAGTTCTTC.

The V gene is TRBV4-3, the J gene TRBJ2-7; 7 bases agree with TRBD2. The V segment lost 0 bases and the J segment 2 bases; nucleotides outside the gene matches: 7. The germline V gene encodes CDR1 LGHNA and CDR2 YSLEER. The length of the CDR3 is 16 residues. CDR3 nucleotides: TGCGCCAGCAGCCAAGATCTGGCTAGCGGAGCCTACGAGCAGTACTTC. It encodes CASSQDLASGAYEQYF.

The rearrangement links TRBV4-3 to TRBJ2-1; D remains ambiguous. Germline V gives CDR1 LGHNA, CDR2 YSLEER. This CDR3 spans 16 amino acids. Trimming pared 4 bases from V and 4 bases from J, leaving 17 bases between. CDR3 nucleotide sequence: TGCGCCAGCAGCCGAGAGGTCGGGTTTTGGTACAATGAGCAGTTCTTC. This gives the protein CASSREVGFWYNEQFF.

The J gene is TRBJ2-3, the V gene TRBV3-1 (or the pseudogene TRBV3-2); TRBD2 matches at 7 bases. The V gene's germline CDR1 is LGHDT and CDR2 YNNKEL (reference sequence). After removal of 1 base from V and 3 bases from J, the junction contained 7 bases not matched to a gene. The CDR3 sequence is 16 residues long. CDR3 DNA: TGTGCCAGCAGCCAAGTCCCCGGACTAGAGACAGATACGCAGTATTTT. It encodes CASSQVPGLETDTQYF.

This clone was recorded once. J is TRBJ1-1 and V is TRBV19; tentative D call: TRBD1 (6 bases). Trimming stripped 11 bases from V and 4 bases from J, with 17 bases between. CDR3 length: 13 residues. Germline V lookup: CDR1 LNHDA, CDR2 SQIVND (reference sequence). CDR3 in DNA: TGTGCCCTCGGGGGGGGGCCTGGCACTGAAGCTTTCTTT. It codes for CALGGGPGTEAFF.

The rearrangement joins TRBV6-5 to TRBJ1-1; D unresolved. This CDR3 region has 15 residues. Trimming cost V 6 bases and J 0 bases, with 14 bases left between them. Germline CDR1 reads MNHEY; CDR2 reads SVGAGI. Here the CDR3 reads CASSLDRGLNTEAFF. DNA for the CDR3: TGTGCCAGCAGCCTCGACCGGGGTTTGAACACTGAAGCTTTCTTT.